Following are 11 T cell receptor beta chains from one sample sequenced in a study of cytomegalovirus exposure and HLA in healthy donors. Clones were read by immunoSEQ multiplex PCR, and TCRdb kept only the in-frame ones, dropping some. The sample yields 90,000 or so clones, about 85% seen once. Source material: PBMCs. The receptors come from a man between 18 and 35 years old in good health and CMV-seropositive.

The chain couples TRBV28 to TRBJ2-1; a possible D gene is TRBD2 (5 bases). V lost 11 bases to trimming and J lost 0 bases, with 17 bases between them. The V gene's germline CDR1 is MDHEN and CDR2 SYDVKM. The CDR3 totals 15 residues. The CDR3 loop is CASEGWGSSYNEQFF. The DNA of the CDR3 is TGTGCCTCTGAGGGTTGGGGAAGCTCCTACAATGAGCAGTTCTTC. The complete variable domain, with remaining parts taken from reference TRBV28 and TRBJ2-1, reads DVKVTQSSRYLVKRTGEKVFLECVQDMDHENMFWYRQDPGLGLRLIYFSYDVKMKEKGDIPEGYSVSREKKERFSLILESASTNQTSMYLCASEGWGSSYNEQFFGPGTRLTVL.

The V and J genes are TRBV7-6 and TRBJ1-1; D uncertain. V was cut by 1 base and J by 0 bases, with 12 bases left in between. The CDR3 extends over 16 amino acids. Germline CDR1 SGHVS, CDR2 FNYEAQ. The CDR3: CASSLGSVDMNTEAFF. The CDR3, as DNA: TGTGCCAGCAGCTTAGGGTCGGTTGACATGAACACTGAAGCTTTCTTT. Supplemented by reference TRBV7-6 and TRBJ1-1, the full variable domain reads GAGVSQSPRYKVTKRGQDVALRCDPISGHVSLYWYRQALGQGPEFLTYFNYEAQQDKSGLPNDRFSAERPEGSISTLTIQRTEQRDSAMYRCASSLGSVDMNTEAFFGQGTRLTVV.

This clone was detected only a few times. The rearrangement links TRBV6-5 to TRBJ1-4; possibly TRBD1 for D (5 bases). Germline values: CDR1 MNHEY, CDR2 SVGAGI. Trimming pared 0 bases from V and 6 bases from J, leaving 11 bases between. The CDR3 is made up of 15 amino acids. Here the CDR3 DNA reads TGTGCCAGCAGTTACTCGGGGGGATCGGATGAAAAACTGTTTTTT. Its protein is CASSYSGGSDEKLFF.

The chain combines TRBV4-1 with TRBJ2-3; possible D gene TRBD1, 6 bases. The CDR3 loop spans 16 amino acids. CDR1 is MGHRA and CDR2 is YSYEKL in the germline V gene. With 4 bases removed from V and 0 bases from J, the gap between germline ends came to 14 bases. The CDR3 nucleotides read TGCGCCAGCAGCCTAGGACAGCTCCCTAGCACAGATACGCAGTATTTT. Its protein is CASSLGQLPSTDTQYF.

V usage is TRBV28 and J usage is TRBJ2-1, with 14 bases that match TRBD2. The germline gives CDR1 MDHEN, CDR2 SYDVKM. J was trimmed by 7 bases and V by 6 bases; bases with no gene match: 5. This CDR3 has 15 amino acids. The CDR3: CASSPRLAGGNEQFF. In nucleotides, the CDR3 is TGTGCCAGCAGCCCTCGACTAGCGGGAGGGAATGAGCAGTTCTTC.

The rearrangement links TRBV19 to TRBJ2-3, with 9 nucleotides matching TRBD1. CDR1 and CDR2 (germline): LNHDA, SQIVND (reference sequence). J gave up 2 bases and V 4 bases, and 13 bases lay outside the gene matches. This CDR3 spans 18 amino acids. For the CDR3, the DNA is TGTGCCAGTAGTACGTCCCACAGGGGGCGTTCATCCACAGATACGCAGTATTTT. Translating it yields CASSTSHRGRSSTDTQYF. The variable domain in full, with the rest retrieved from reference TRBV19 and TRBJ2-3, is DGGITQSPKYLFRKEGQNVTLSCEQNLNHDAMYWYRQDPGQGLRLIYYSQIVNDFQKGDIAEGYSVSREKKESFPLTVTSAQKNPTAFYLCASSTSHRGRSSTDTQYFGPGTRLTVL.

This clone appeared a single time. V and J are TRBV7-9 and TRBJ1-4, with TRBD1 identical over 7 bases. The CDR3 has 12 residues. The V gene's germline CDR1 is SEHNR and CDR2 FQNEAQ (reference sequence). V lost 5 bases and J lost 10; bases outside the gene matches: 4. The CDR3 reads CASSVTGSKLFF. Here the CDR3 DNA reads TGTGCCAGCAGCGTGACAGGGTCAAAACTGTTTTTT.

This chain joins TRBV5-6 and TRBJ2-7; 8 nucleotides align to TRBD1. Germline values: CDR1 SGHDT, CDR2 YYEEEE. Trimming removed 4 bases from V and 10 bases from J; junction bases left unmatched: 10. The CDR3 is 13 residues long. CDR3 sequence: CASSTGQGYNQYF. The DNA of the CDR3 is TGTGCCAGCAGCACCGGACAGGGCTACAACCAGTACTTC.

The rearrangement uses TRBV10-3 and TRBJ2-1; no reliable D call. The CDR3 length is 16 residues. Germline-derived CDR1 and CDR2 are ENHRY and SYGVKD. Between the trimmed V and J ends, which lost 4 bases and 2 bases, there was a span of 15 bases. The DNA of the CDR3 is TGTGCCATCAGTGTGTTAGTGACAACAACCTACAATGAGCAGTTCTTC. Translated: CAISVLVTTTYNEQFF.

CDR3 loop: CASSQRAGENTEAFF. The CDR3 region has the DNA TGTGCCAGCAGCCAGAGGGCAGGGGAGAACACTGAAGCTTTCTTT. The rearrangement uses TRBV13 and TRBJ1-1; tentative D call: TRBD1 (6 bases). Trimming removed 5 bases at V and 1 base at J, with 14 bases between. Per germline, CDR1 PRHDT and CDR2 FYEKMQ (reference sequence). This CDR3 has 15 residues.

This clone was observed a handful of times. The chain links TRBV5-4 to TRBJ2-3, with TRBD1 matching over 9 bases. V trimming: 4 bases; J trimming: 13 bases; junction bases outside the gene matches: 13. CDR1 and CDR2 (germline): SGHNT, YYREEE (reference sequence). The CDR3 sequence is 14 residues long. CDR3 in amino acids: CASSKPDTGTGKYF. CDR3 nucleotide sequence: TGTGCCAGCAGCAAACCCGACACCGGGACAGGGAAGTATTTT.